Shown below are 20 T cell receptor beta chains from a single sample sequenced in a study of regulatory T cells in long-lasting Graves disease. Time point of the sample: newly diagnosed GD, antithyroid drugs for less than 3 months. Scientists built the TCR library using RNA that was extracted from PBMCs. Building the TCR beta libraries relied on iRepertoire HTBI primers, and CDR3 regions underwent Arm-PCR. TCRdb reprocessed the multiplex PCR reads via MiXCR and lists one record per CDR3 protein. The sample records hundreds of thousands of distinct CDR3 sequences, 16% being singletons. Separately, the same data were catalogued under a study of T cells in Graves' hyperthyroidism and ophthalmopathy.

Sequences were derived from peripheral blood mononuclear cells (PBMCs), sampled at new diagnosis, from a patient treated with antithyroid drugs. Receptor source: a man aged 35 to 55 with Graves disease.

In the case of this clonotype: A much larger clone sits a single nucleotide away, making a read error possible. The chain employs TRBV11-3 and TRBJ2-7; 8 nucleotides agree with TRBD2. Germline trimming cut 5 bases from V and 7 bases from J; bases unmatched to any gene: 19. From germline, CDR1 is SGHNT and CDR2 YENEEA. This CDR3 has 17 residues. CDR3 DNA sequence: TGTGCCAGCAGCCGTCGACGGGGGCTAGCGGGTTACAATGAGCAGTACTTC. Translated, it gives CASSRRRGLAGYNEQYF.

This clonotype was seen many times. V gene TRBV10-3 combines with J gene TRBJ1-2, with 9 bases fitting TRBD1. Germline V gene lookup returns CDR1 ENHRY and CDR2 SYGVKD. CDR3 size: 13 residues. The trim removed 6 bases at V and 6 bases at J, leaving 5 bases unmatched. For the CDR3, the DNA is TGTGCCATCAGCAGGGGACAGGGAGATGGCTACACCTTC. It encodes CAISRGQGDGYTF.

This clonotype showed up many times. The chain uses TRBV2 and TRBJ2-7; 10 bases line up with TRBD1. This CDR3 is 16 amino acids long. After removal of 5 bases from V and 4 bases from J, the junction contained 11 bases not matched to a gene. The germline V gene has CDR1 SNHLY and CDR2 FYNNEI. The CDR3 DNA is TGTGCCAGCAGTTATGCGGGACAGGGGTTTGGATACGAGCAGTACTTC. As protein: CASSYAGQGFGYEQYF. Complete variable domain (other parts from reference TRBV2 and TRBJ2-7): EPEVTQTPSHQVTQMGQEVILRCVPISNHLYFYWYRQILGQKVEFLVSFYNNEISEKSEIFDDQFSVERPDGSNFTLKIRSTKLEDSAMYFCASSYAGQGFGYEQYFGPGTRLTVT.

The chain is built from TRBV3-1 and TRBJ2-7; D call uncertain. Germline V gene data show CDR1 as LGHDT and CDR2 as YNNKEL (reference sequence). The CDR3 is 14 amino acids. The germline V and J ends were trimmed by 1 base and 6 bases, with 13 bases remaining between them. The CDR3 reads CASSQGVTALEQYF. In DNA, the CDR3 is TGTGCCAGCAGCCAAGGAGTCACGGCCCTCGAGCAGTACTTC.

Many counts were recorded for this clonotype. CDR3 nucleotides: TGTGCCAGCAGTTTGCTGGAGGCGGGGGCCAACGTCCTGACTTTC. Its translation: CASSLLEAGANVLTF. The genes are TRBV12-3 or TRBV12-4 and TRBJ2-6; a possible D gene is TRBD2 (5 bases). This CDR3 contains 15 residues. Trimming took off 3 bases at V and 4 bases at J, with 10 bases between the two ends.

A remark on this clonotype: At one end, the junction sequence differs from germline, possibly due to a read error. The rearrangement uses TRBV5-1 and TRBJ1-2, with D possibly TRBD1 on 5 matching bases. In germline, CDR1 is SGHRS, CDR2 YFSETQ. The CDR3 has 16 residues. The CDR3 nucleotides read TGCACCAGCAGCTTCCGGGACGGATATTTTAACTATGGCTACACCTTC. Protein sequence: CTSSFRDGYFNYGYTF.

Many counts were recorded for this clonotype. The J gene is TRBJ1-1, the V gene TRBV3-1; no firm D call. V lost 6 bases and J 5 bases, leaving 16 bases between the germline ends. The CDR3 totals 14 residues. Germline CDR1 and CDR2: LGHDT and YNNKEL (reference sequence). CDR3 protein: CASSPPQAGTEAFF. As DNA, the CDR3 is TGTGCCAGCAGTCCCCCCCAGGCGGGGACTGAAGCTTTCTTT.

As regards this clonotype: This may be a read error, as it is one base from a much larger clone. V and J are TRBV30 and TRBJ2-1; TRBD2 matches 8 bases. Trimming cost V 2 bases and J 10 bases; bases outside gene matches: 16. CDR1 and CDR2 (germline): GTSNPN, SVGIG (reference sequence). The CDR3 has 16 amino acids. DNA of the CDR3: TGTGCCTGGAGTACTCTAACGGGGGGGACTCCGGACGAGCAGTTCTTC. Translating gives CAWSTLTGGTPDEQFF.

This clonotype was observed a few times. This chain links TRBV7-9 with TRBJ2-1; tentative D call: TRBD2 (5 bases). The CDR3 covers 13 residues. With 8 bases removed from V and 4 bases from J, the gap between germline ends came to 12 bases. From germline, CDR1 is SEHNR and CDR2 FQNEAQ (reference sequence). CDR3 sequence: CASGPPGYNEQFF. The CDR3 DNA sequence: TGTGCCAGCGGCCCCCCGGGGTACAATGAGCAGTTCTTC.

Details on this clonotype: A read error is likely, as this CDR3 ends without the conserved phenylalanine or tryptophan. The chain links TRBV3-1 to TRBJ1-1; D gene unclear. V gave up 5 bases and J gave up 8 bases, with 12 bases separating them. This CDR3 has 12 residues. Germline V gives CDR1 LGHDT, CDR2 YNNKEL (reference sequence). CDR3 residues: CASSFLLGEAFL. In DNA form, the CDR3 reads TGTGCCAGCAGCTTCCTTCTCGGAGAAGCTTTCCTT.

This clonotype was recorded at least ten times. The CDR3 DNA follows: TGTGCCAGCTCAGGTGGGTTGAACACTGAAGCTTTCTTT. Translated, it gives CASSGGLNTEAFF. The chain joins TRBV18 to TRBJ1-1; D not certain. Looked up from germline, CDR1 is KGHSH and CDR2 is LQKENI. Trimming removed 5 bases at V and 0 bases at J, with 7 bases between. The CDR3 is 13 amino acids. Complete variable domain (other parts from reference TRBV18 and TRBJ1-1): NAGVMQNPRHLVRRRGQEARLRCSPMKGHSHVYWYRQLPEEGLKFMVYLQKENIIDESGMPKERFSAEFPKEGPSILRIQQVVRGDSAAYFCASSGGLNTEAFFGQGTRLTVV.

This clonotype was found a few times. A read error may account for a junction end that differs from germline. The CDR3 sequence is CASSVGGSGQGTQYF. CDR3 in DNA: TGTGCCAGCAGCGTAGGGGGTAGCGGTCAAGGGACCCAGTACTTC. The genes are TRBV9 and TRBJ2-1; D might be TRBD2 (6 bases). The DNA end is more similar to TRBJ2-5, so the J call may be wrong. The germline V gene has CDR1 SGDLS and CDR2 YYNGEE. This CDR3 has 15 amino acids.

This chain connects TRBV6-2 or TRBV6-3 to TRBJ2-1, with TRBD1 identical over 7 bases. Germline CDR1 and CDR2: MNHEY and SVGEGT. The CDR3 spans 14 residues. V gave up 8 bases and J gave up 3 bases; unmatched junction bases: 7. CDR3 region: CASAARQGYNEQFF. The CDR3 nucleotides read TGTGCCAGCGCAGCCCGACAGGGCTACAATGAGCAGTTCTTC.

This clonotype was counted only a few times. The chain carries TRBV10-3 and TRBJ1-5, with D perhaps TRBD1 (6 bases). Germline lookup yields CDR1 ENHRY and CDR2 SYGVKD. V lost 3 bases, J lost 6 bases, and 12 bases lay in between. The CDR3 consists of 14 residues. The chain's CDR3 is CAISEQGGGQPQHF. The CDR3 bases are TGTGCCATCAGTGAACAGGGTGGCGGTCAGCCCCAGCATTTT.

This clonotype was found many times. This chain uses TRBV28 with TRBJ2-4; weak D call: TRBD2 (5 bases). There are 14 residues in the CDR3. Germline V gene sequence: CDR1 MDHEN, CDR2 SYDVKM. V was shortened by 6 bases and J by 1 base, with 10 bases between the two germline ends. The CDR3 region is CASSGGWAKNIQYF. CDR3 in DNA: TGTGCCAGCAGCGGAGGATGGGCCAAAAACATTCAGTACTTC. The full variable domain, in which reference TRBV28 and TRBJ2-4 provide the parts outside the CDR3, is DVKVTQSSRYLVKRTGEKVFLECVQDMDHENMFWYRQDPGLGLRLIYFSYDVKMKEKGDIPEGYSVSREKKERFSLILESASTNQTSMYLCASSGGWAKNIQYFGAGTRLSVL.

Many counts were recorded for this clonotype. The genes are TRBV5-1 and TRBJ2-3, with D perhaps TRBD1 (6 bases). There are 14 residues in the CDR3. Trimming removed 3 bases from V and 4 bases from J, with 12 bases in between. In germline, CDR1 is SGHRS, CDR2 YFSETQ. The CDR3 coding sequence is TGCGCCAGCAGCTACGGACAGAGCGCAGATACGCAGTATTTT. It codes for CASSYGQSADTQYF.

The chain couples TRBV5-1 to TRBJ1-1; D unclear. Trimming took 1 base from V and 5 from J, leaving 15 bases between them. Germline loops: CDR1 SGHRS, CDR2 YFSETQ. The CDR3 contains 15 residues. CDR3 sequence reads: CASSLSVDGVTEAFF. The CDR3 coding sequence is TGCGCCAGCAGCTTGTCGGTTGACGGTGTAACTGAAGCTTTCTTT.

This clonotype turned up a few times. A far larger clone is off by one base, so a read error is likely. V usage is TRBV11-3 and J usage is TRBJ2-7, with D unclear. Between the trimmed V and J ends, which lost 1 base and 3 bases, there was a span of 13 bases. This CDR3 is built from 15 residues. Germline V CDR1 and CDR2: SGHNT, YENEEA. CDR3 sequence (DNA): TGTGCCAGCAGCTTAGGATTTGCAGGAATCTACGAGCAGTACTTC. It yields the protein CASSLGFAGIYEQYF.

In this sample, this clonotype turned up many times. The CDR3 nucleotides read TGTGCCAGCTCACGGGGAGGGCTGATGAGGCTAGCCAAAAACATTCAGTACTTC. Translated: CASSRGGLMRLAKNIQYF. The chain combines TRBV18 with TRBJ2-4, with 7 bases fitting TRBD2. Germline lookup yields CDR1 KGHSH and CDR2 LQKENI. Trimming at V came to 4 bases and at J to 0 bases, leaving 12 bases not matched to a gene. This CDR3 has 18 amino acids.

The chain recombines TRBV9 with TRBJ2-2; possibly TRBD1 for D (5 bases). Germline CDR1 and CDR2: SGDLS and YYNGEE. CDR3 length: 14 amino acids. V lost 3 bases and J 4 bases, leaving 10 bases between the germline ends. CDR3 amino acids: CASSGGVSTGELFF. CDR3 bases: TGTGCCAGCAGCGGGGGCGTGAGCACCGGGGAGCTGTTTTTT.